A selection of T cell receptor beta chains follows, all from one sample in a study of cytomegalovirus exposure and HLA in healthy donors. Measured with immunoSEQ multiplex PCR; TCRdb has only the in-frame clones, and not every one. This table has 150,000 to 200,000 clones, 71% appearing once. The sequenced sample consisted of PBMCs. These receptors were taken from a woman aged 25 to 39 in good health and CMV-seronegative. The CDR3 runs from the conserved cysteine through the conserved F or W. D genes are given only for firm matches. Expanded clones get a size class; other rows say once, few or many, or leave the size out.

j_call: TRBJ2-7
d_call: NA
clone_size: NA
v_call: TRBV6-5
cdr3_nt: TGTGCCAGCAGTTACTCGACAGGCCGCGAGCAGTACTTC
cdr3_aa: CASSYSTGREQYF

j_call: TRBJ2-2
d_call: NA
clone_size: NA
v_call: TRBV6-5
cdr3_nt: TGTGCCAGCAGCCTTAGGCCAGGGTTTGGCGGGGAGCTGTTTTTT
cdr3_aa: CASSLRPGFGGELFF

j_call: TRBJ2-7
d_call: NA
clone_size: NA
v_call: TRBV2
cdr3_nt: TGTGCCAGCAAGTTCGTCGGTCACGAGCAGTACTTC
cdr3_aa: CASKFVGHEQYF

j_call: TRBJ2-7
d_call: TRBD2
clone_size: NA
v_call: TRBV6-1
cdr3_nt: TGTGCCAGCAGTGAACTAGCGGAGAGCTCCTACGAGCAGTACTTC
cdr3_aa: CASSELAESSYEQYF

j_call: TRBJ2-1
d_call: NA
clone_size: NA
v_call: TRBV6-5
cdr3_nt: TGTGCCAGCAGTTACGGGAGACCAGATTTCTACAATGAGCAGTTCTTC
cdr3_aa: CASSYGRPDFYNEQFF

j_call: TRBJ1-1
d_call: TRBD1
clone_size: NA
v_call: TRBV6-1
cdr3_nt: TGTGCCAGCAGTGAAACTTCCGCAGGGGGACCTGAAGCTTTCTTT
cdr3_aa: CASSETSAGGPEAFF

j_call: TRBJ2-5
d_call: NA
clone_size: NA
v_call: TRBV6-6
cdr3_nt: TGTGCCAGCAGTTACTTGGGTGCGGCCCAGTACTTC
cdr3_aa: CASSYLGAAQYF

j_call: TRBJ2-7
d_call: NA
clone_size: NA
v_call: TRBV5-1
cdr3_nt: TGCGCCAGCAGCTCCCGGCCCGGGGAGACTAACGAGCAGTACTTC
cdr3_aa: CASSSRPGETNEQYF

j_call: TRBJ1-6
d_call: NA
clone_size: NA
v_call: TRBV6-5
cdr3_nt: TGTGCCAGCCAAACGGCCCTCGGGGGGAATTCACCCCTCCACTTT
cdr3_aa: CASQTALGGNSPLHF

j_call: TRBJ2-1
d_call: TRBD1
clone_size: once
v_call: TRBV2
cdr3_nt: TGTGCCAATAGACAGGGGTCGGGGAATGAGCAGTTCTTC
cdr3_aa: CANRQGSGNEQFF

j_call: TRBJ1-5
d_call: NA
clone_size: NA
v_call: TRBV25-1
cdr3_nt: TGTGCCAGCAGTGAGGGGGGAGAAGGCCAGCCCCAGCATTTT
cdr3_aa: CASSEGGEGQPQHF

j_call: TRBJ1-2
d_call: NA
clone_size: few
v_call: TRBV6-5
cdr3_nt: TGTGCCAGCAGTTACGGCCCCACGGGCTACACCTTC
cdr3_aa: CASSYGPTGYTF

j_call: TRBJ2-2
d_call: TRBD2
clone_size: NA
v_call: TRBV6-5
cdr3_nt: TGTGCCAGCAGTTACCGGGCGGGAGGGCGAACCGGGGAGCTGTTTTTT
cdr3_aa: CASSYRAGGRTGELFF

j_call: TRBJ2-7
d_call: TRBD2
clone_size: NA
v_call: TRBV19
cdr3_nt: TGTGCCAGTAGTCCCACACCCGGGGGGGATTTCGAGCAGTACTTC
cdr3_aa: CASSPTPGGDFEQYF

j_call: TRBJ2-5
d_call: TRBD1
clone_size: NA
v_call: TRBV18
cdr3_nt: TGTGCCAGCTCACCTACAGGGGAAGAGACCCAGTACTTC
cdr3_aa: CASSPTGEETQYF

j_call: TRBJ2-5
d_call: TRBD1
clone_size: few
v_call: TRBV7-9
cdr3_nt: TGTGCCAGCAGCTTGGGGACAGGGGTGGTGGAGACCCAGTACTTC
cdr3_aa: CASSLGTGVVETQYF

j_call: TRBJ1-1
d_call: TRBD1
clone_size: few
v_call: TRBV30
cdr3_nt: TGTGCCTGGAGTGTCCGGGAGGGGGCCTACATGAACACTGAAGCTTTCTTT
cdr3_aa: CAWSVREGAYMNTEAFF

j_call: TRBJ2-2
d_call: NA
clone_size: NA
v_call: TRBV7-7
cdr3_nt: TGTGCTATCATCCCTACAGCGAACACCGGGGAGCTGTTTTTT
cdr3_aa: CAIIPTANTGELFF

j_call: TRBJ2-1
d_call: NA
clone_size: NA
v_call: TRBV18
cdr3_nt: TGTGCCAGCTCACTCCAGGGGAGTGAGGATGAGCAGTTCTTC
cdr3_aa: CASSLQGSEDEQFF

j_call: TRBJ1-3
d_call: NA
clone_size: few
v_call: TRBV5-4
cdr3_nt: TGTGCCAGCACCCAGGATGGTGCGGGGACGCGAAACACCATATATTTT
cdr3_aa: CASTQDGAGTRNTIYF

j_call: TRBJ2-7
d_call: NA
clone_size: NA
v_call: TRBV6-1
cdr3_nt: TGTGCCAGCAGACAACTAGGGGGCTCCTACGAGCAGTACTTC
cdr3_aa: CASRQLGGSYEQYF

j_call: TRBJ2-2
d_call: TRBD1
clone_size: NA
v_call: TRBV6-4
cdr3_nt: TGTGCCAGCAGTACCGGGACAGAGAGCAGGGAGCTGTTTTTT
cdr3_aa: CASSTGTESRELFF

j_call: TRBJ2-7
d_call: TRBD2
clone_size: NA
v_call: TRBV29-1
cdr3_nt: TGCAGCGTCGGGGGGGACGGTAACCTTCAGCAGTACTTC
cdr3_aa: CSVGGDGNLQQYF